This entry describes one T cell receptor beta chain. The clone's antigen remains unknown. No quality values exist for individual bases; no much larger clone is one base distant. The trim is 3 bases for V and 3 bases for J, with a gap of 12 bases between the germline ends. Reading the germline V gene (reference sequence) gives CDR1 SEHNR and CDR2 FQNEAQ. The CDR3, from cysteine to phenylalanine, totals 14 residues. This entry keeps only the CDR3 DNA: 42 bases, framed from base 1. This specimen's treatment or condition label, per the study, means: roughly ten-day PBMC culture with coronavirus spike peptide pools or control peptides (ViraFEST assay). To expand antigen-specific T cells with peptide pools and then pick out the expanded clonotypes through TCR sequencing, the study relied on the ViraFEST assay. Positive SARS-CoV-2 PCR tests in the convalescent patients dated from March to December 2020, before Alpha, Beta and Delta variants emerged in the United States. Each well held 2 million to 2.5 million PBMCs cultured with roughly 9.2 ug/ml peptide pools in IMDM containing around 5% human AB serum and 7.5 to 10 IU/ml IL-2. On days 3 and 7, half of the culture medium was replaced with fresh IL-2-containing medium. CD4+ T cells were isolated after roughly 9 days of culture through negative selection using the EasySep CD4+ T cell isolation kit. PBMCs were separated from whole blood using Ficoll-Paque Plus gradient centrifugation and then either used fresh or cryopreserved at -140C. Triplicate wells were generally used for each culture condition.

This record comes from a study of vaccination and CD4 T cells after COVID-19 (dated 2022 in TCRdb). With regard to the full study: Convalescent patients had a positive SARS-CoV-2 result on nasal swab PCR, and of these patients, nine had mild disease and one had severe disease. As controls, cultures received a CEFX viral epitope pool (the positive control), an HIV-1 Nef peptide pool (the negative control), or no peptide at all. Participants received two doses of either the Pfizer-BioNTech BNT162b2 vaccine (n=8) or the Moderna mRNA-1273 vaccine (n=2). Post-vaccine blood samples were obtained a median of about 70 days after the second vaccine dose, with a range of about 13 to 250 days. Post-COVID blood samples were collected from convalescent patients a median of around 100 days after diagnosis, with a range of roughly 30 to 161 days. Six males and four females were included in the convalescent cohort, with two Hispanic individuals, seven Caucasians, two Asians and one multiracial person represented. Overlapping spike peptide pools from SARS-CoV-2 and from the common cold coronaviruses HCoV-NL63, HCoV-OC43 and HCoV-229E were used as culture stimuli. In 10 COVID-19 convalescent patients and several infection-naive healthy vaccine recipients, the spike-specific CD4+ TCR repertoire before mRNA vaccination was compared with the repertoire after mRNA vaccination.

Libraries were constructed by PCR. TCR sequencing of DNA from cultured CD4+ T cells used the Oncomine TCR Beta short-read assay at the Johns Hopkins FTIC core. Genomic DNA was extracted from the cultured CD4+ T cells with the QIAamp micro DNA kit. Oncomine TCR Beta libraries made from cultured CD4+ T cells were pooled using unique dual indexes and sequenced on an Illumina iSeq 100. The study's processing was this. Non-productive sequences were removed, and CDR3s not starting with C, not ending with F or W, or shorter than 7 amino acids were discarded. The MANAFEST web application identified antigen-specific clonotypes by comparing peptide-stimulated wells against reference wells and other culture wells. Positive clones required FDR below 0.05, an odds ratio above 5, and productive frequency above 0.1% in at least two of three replicate wells. Clonotypes that were significantly expanded in both SARS-CoV-2 spike wells and at least one common cold coronavirus spike condition were defined as cross-reactive. CDR3 homology was assessed with Levenshtein distances (stringdist) and unrooted phylogenetic trees (ape) in R version 3.6.1. TCRdb reprocessed the public reads (quality trimming at Q25 with fastp, clone calling with MiXCR) and kept in-frame beta chains. Each CDR3 protein appears once, grouped with its most common genes and DNA. The V and J calls and clone size come from TCRdb's table, not from the authors' own analysis. Counted in this sample were about 20,000 distinct CDR3 sequences; around 53% of them appeared once. The ten biggest clones cover approximately 17% of the sample.

Summary of the overall study and its limitations: Among the post-vaccine SARS-CoV-2-reactive clones in convalescent patients, a median 86.3% showed up only after vaccination, which suggests vaccine-specific priming. Only a relatively small number of convalescent patients were included in the study, and early timepoints following natural infection were not analyzed. Nearly all vaccine-specific clones in convalescent patients (304 of 307) were mono-reactive for SARS-CoV-2 spike rather than cross-reactive with common cold coronaviruses. The median count of SARS-CoV-2-reactive clonotypes went up from about 23 after infection to 35 to 40 after vaccination, although the change was not significant.

The sequence derives from a human donor who had recovered from COVID-19. The sequenced sample was CD4+ T cells from blood, cultured in vitro. The chain employs TRBV7-9 and TRBJ2-7, and possibly TRBD1, on 6 matching bases. In nucleotide form, the sequence is TGTGCCAGCAGCTTGAACGGACAGATCTACGAGCAGTACTTC. Translation gives CASSLNGQIYEQYF.